These 14 T cell receptor beta chains originate from one sample sequenced in a study of blood T cell repertoires in COVID-19. Measured with immunoSEQ multiplex PCR; TCRdb has only the in-frame clones, and not every one. Among 350,000 or so clones listed, 88% were seen once. Sequenced input: PBMCs or T cells enriched from blood (not recorded which). These receptors were collected from a woman aged 30 to 39 who had been exposed to COVID-19.

A note on this clone: Other DNA sequences in the same sample also yield this CDR3. The chain combines TRBV5-1 with TRBJ2-5; 9 bases line up with TRBD1. The CDR3 loop spans 14 amino acids. The V gene's germline CDR1 is SGHRS and CDR2 YFSETQ. V lost 4 bases, J lost 1 base, and 2 bases stayed unmatched. DNA of the CDR3: TGCGCCAGCAGCCTGGGACAGGGCCAAGAGACCCAGTACTTC. Translating gives CASSLGQGQETQYF.

The V gene is TRBV27, the J gene TRBJ2-1, with 13 bases that match TRBD2. Germline V gene data show CDR1 as MNHEY and CDR2 as SMNVEV (reference sequence). The CDR3 spans 14 residues. The J segment lost 7 bases and the V segment lost 7 bases, leaving 4 bases of the junction unmatched. The CDR3 loop is CASNGLAGENEQFF. As DNA, the CDR3 is TGTGCCAGCAATGGACTAGCGGGAGAGAATGAGCAGTTCTTC.

The V and J genes are TRBV5-1 and TRBJ1-1; no clear D gene. CDR3 size: 13 residues. CDR1 SGHRS and CDR2 YFSETQ come from the germline V gene. V lost 1 base to trimming and J lost 2 bases, with 6 bases between them. The CDR3 DNA reads TGCGCCAGCAGCTTGAATCTTAACACTGAAGCTTTCTTT. Its translation is CASSLNLNTEAFF.

The chain couples TRBV4-1 to TRBJ2-1; 7 bases match TRBD2. With 0 bases clipped from V and 2 bases from J, the junction kept 7 bases outside the gene matches. Germline assignment: CDR1 MGHRA and CDR2 YSYEKL. This CDR3 is 17 amino acids long. CDR3 amino acids: CASSQDGAGAAYNEQFF. The CDR3 nucleotides are TGCGCCAGCAGCCAAGATGGGGCGGGAGCGGCCTACAATGAGCAGTTCTTC.

The rearrangement uses TRBV7-9 and TRBJ1-5; D perhaps matches TRBD1 (5 bases). Trimming pared 1 base from V and 3 bases from J, leaving 13 bases between. Germline lookup yields CDR1 SEHNR and CDR2 FQNEAQ (reference sequence). This CDR3 comprises 16 residues. CDR3 in amino acids: CASSLVSGSINQPQHF. CDR3 sequence (DNA): TGTGCCAGCAGCTTAGTCTCAGGGTCCATCAATCAGCCCCAGCATTTT. The variable domain in full, completed from reference TRBV7-9 and TRBJ1-5, reads DTGVSQNPRHKITKRGQNVTFRCDPISEHNRLYWYRQTLGQGPEFLTYFQNEAQLEKSRLLSDRFSAERPKGSFSTLEIQRTEQGDSAMYLCASSLVSGSINQPQHFGDGTRLSIL.

This clone was found once. The rearrangement uses TRBV5-1 and TRBJ2-5; 7 bases are shared with TRBD1. This CDR3 comprises 15 residues. CDR1 is SGHRS, CDR2 YFSETQ, per germline. V shed 4 bases and J 5 bases; nucleotides not matched to a gene: 11. The CDR3 DNA reads TGCGCCAGCAGCACCGGACAGGCGGCCCGGGAGACCCAGTACTTC. It codes for CASSTGQAARETQYF.

This clone was counted a few times. CDR3 in amino acids: CASSPYDRGSNQPQHF. The CDR3 nucleotides read TGTGCCAGCAGCCCATACGACAGGGGGAGCAATCAGCCCCAGCATTTT. The V gene is TRBV9, the J gene TRBJ1-5; 9 nucleotides align to TRBD1. From germline, CDR1 is SGDLS and CDR2 YYNGEE. CDR3 length: 16 amino acids. V dropped 4 bases and J dropped 1; count of bases not matched to a gene: 6.

A note on this clone: This sample includes further DNA sequences coding for the same CDR3. The V gene is TRBV27, the J gene TRBJ1-2, with 8 bases that match TRBD1. CDR1 is MNHEY and CDR2 is SMNVEV in the germline V gene (reference sequence). This CDR3 spans 14 amino acids. The trim removed 5 bases at V and 4 bases at J, leaving 6 bases unmatched. The CDR3 loop reads CASSPGGQGYGYTF. The CDR3 DNA reads as TGTGCCAGCAGTCCCGGTGGACAGGGCTATGGCTACACCTTC.

The CDR3 reads CASSLGSAGGWGTQYF. CDR3 DNA: TGTGCCAGCAGCTTAGGATCGGCGGGAGGGTGGGGTACGCAGTATTTT. V is TRBV7-6 and J is TRBJ2-3; 9 bases fit TRBD2. Germline V gene sequence: CDR1 SGHVS, CDR2 FNYEAQ. This CDR3 comprises 16 residues. V shed 1 base, J shed 8 bases, and the junction held 10 bases outside the gene matches.

The rearrangement links TRBV28 to TRBJ2-3, with D maybe TRBD2 (5 bases). Trimming removed 3 bases from V and 3 bases from J, with 13 bases in between. CDR3 size: 15 residues. CDR1 and CDR2 (germline): MDHEN, SYDVKM. CDR3 bases: TGTGCCAGCAGTTTCGGACGGAGAGGGACAGATACGCAGTATTTT. It encodes CASSFGRRGTDTQYF.

V is TRBV29-1 and J is TRBJ1-1, with D tentatively TRBD1 (5 bases). The CDR3 is 12 amino acids. With 2 bases removed from V and 5 bases from J, the gap between germline ends came to 9 bases. Per germline, CDR1 SQVTM and CDR2 ANQGSEA. As DNA, the CDR3 is TGCAGCGTTGAACAGGGAGGGACTGAAGCTTTCTTT. Its protein product is CSVEQGGTEAFF.

The V gene is TRBV5-1, the J gene TRBJ1-6; possible D gene TRBD1, 5 bases. CDR1 SGHRS and CDR2 YFSETQ come from the germline V gene. This CDR3 is 14 amino acids long. The V end was cut by 3 bases, the J end by 7 bases, with 11 bases between. The CDR3 nucleotides read TGCGCCAGCAGCTCGTGGACACAAAATTCACCCCTCCACTTT. Its protein is CASSSWTQNSPLHF.

V gene TRBV14 combines with J gene TRBJ1-2; D may be TRBD1 (5 bases). Trimming removed 1 base from V and 4 bases from J, with 10 bases in between. CDR1 and CDR2 from the germline V gene are SGHDN and FVKESK. This CDR3 comprises 14 residues. The CDR3 DNA reads as TGTGCCAGCAGCCAAGGGGGCTGGACCTATGGCTACACCTTC. Translating it yields CASSQGGWTYGYTF.

This chain uses TRBV6-5 with TRBJ1-3; tentative D call: TRBD1 (5 bases). CDR3 length equals 15 residues. CDR1 MNHEY and CDR2 SVGAGI come from the germline V gene. Trimming pared 7 bases from V and 1 base from J, leaving 14 bases between. The CDR3 spells CASTLLTESGNTIYF. The CDR3 nucleotides read TGTGCCAGCACCCTCCTGACAGAATCTGGAAACACCATATATTTT.